Listed below are T cell receptor beta chains from one sample, sequenced in a study of blood T cell repertoires in COVID-19. Libraries were prepared by immunoSEQ multiplex PCR; TCRdb keeps only in-frame clonotypes and omits some of them. The sample includes 240,000 or so clones, around 81% of them seen just once. Sequencing was carried out using peripheral blood. The receptors stem from a man younger than 40 who had recovered from COVID-19. Both conserved end residues are part of each CDR3. D genes are given only for firm matches. Not all rows give a size; the values are once, few, many and, for expanded clones, a class.

D	size	V	J	CDR3	DNA
-	-	TRBV7-2	TRBJ2-2	CASSPANTGELFF	TGTGCCAGCAGCCCGGCGAACACCGGGGAGCTGTTTTTT
TRBD2	-	TRBV6-6	TRBJ2-5	CASRQAGSETQYF	TGTGCCAGCAGACAAGCGGGAAGCGAGACCCAGTACTTC
-	-	TRBV7-5	TRBJ2-3	CVRSLTESTDTQYF	TGTGTCAGAAGCCTAACAGAGAGCACAGATACGCAGTATTTT
TRBD1	few	TRBV7-3	TRBJ1-6	CASSASLGGSSPLHF	TGTGCCAGCAGCGCCAGCTTAGGGGGCTCTTCACCCCTCCACTTT
-	-	TRBV3-1/TRBV3-2	TRBJ2-3	CASSQGALPDTQYF	TGTGCCAGCAGTCAAGGGGCCCTACCAGATACGCAGTATTTT
-	-	TRBV9	TRBJ1-4	CASSVEDGVYEKLFF	TGTGCCAGCAGCGTAGAGGATGGAGTTTACGAAAAACTGTTTTTT
-	-	TRBV7-9	TRBJ2-1	CASSQTRRINEQFF	TGTGCCAGCAGCCAAACCCGGCGGATCAATGAGCAGTTCTTC
-	once	TRBV18	TRBJ2-2	CASSPNVFSAGELFF	TGTGCCAGCTCACCAAATGTCTTTAGTGCCGGGGAGCTGTTTTTT
-	once	TRBV6-5	TRBJ1-4	CASTISGGYEKLFF	TGTGCCAGCACCATCTCCGGAGGTTATGAAAAACTGTTTTTT
TRBD1	-	TRBV6-5	TRBJ1-4	CASSLTTGDNEKLFF	TGTGCCAGCAGTTTGACGACAGGGGACAATGAAAAACTGTTTTTT
TRBD1	-	TRBV12-3/TRBV12-4	TRBJ2-5	CASTRTGQETQYF	TGTGCCAGCACCCGGACAGGCCAAGAGACCCAGTACTTC
-	-	TRBV5-6	TRBJ2-3	CASSLWDTIGADTQYF	TGTGCCAGCAGCTTGTGGGACACAATTGGAGCAGATACGCAGTATTTT
TRBD2	-	TRBV19	TRBJ2-3	CASKAGGRDTQYF	TGTGCCAGTAAGGCGGGGGGACGGGATACGCAGTATTTT
-	-	TRBV7-3	TRBJ2-7	CASSRGHSASYEQYF	TGTGCCAGCAGCCGGGGACACTCGGCCTCCTACGAGCAGTACTTC
-	-	TRBV5-4	TRBJ2-2	CASSRSPGSNTGELFF	TGTGCCAGCAGCCGGTCTCCTGGGAGTAACACCGGGGAGCTGTTTTTT
TRBD2	-	TRBV18	TRBJ2-5	CASSRFGGGFGETQYF	TGTGCCAGCTCACGATTCGGCGGGGGATTTGGAGAGACCCAGTACTTC
TRBD1	few	TRBV6-4	TRBJ2-1	CASSDTDRANEQFF	TGTGCCAGCAGTGACACGGACAGGGCAAATGAGCAGTTCTTC
-	-	TRBV19	TRBJ1-5	CASSRGGEPLNQPQHF	TGTGCCAGTAGTAGGGGCGGCGAGCCTCTAAATCAGCCCCAGCATTTT
-	-	TRBV27	TRBJ1-4	CASSFWGEGEKLFF	TGTGCCAGCAGTTTTTGGGGTGAGGGTGAAAAACTGTTTTTT
TRBD1	-	TRBV20-1	TRBJ2-3	CSASLRQGRTDTQYF	TGCAGTGCCAGTCTAAGACAGGGTAGGACAGATACGCAGTATTTT
TRBD1	once	TRBV2	TRBJ2-6	CASRTGHSGANVLTF	TGTGCCAGCCGGACAGGGCATAGTGGGGCCAACGTCCTGACTTTC
TRBD2	-	TRBV4-2	TRBJ2-5	CASSQDLAGGGETQYF	TGTGCCAGCAGCCAAGATCTAGCGGGGGGCGGGGAGACCCAGTACTTC
-	-	TRBV20-1	TRBJ1-1	CSVPSRDEAFF	TGCAGTGTCCCTAGCCGAGATGAAGCTTTCTTT
-	few	TRBV6-5	TRBJ1-1	CASSPQQGMNTEAFF	TGTGCCAGCAGTCCGCAACAGGGCATGAACACTGAAGCTTTCTTT
-	few	TRBV14	TRBJ1-6	CASSPPGSYNSPLHF	TGTGCCAGCAGCCCCCCCGGCTCCTATAATTCACCCCTCCACTTT
-	once	TRBV6-5	TRBJ1-2	CASRADSYGYTF	TGTGCCAGCAGGGCAGACAGCTATGGCTACACCTTC
TRBD1	-	TRBV19	TRBJ1-6	CASSQGVRSPLHF	TGTGCCAGTAGTCAGGGGGTGCGATCACCCCTCCACTTT
-	-	TRBV14	TRBJ2-7	CASSAGAVYEQYF	TGTGCCAGCAGTGCGGGGGCTGTTTACGAGCAGTACTTC
-	-	TRBV19	TRBJ1-1	CASGGEMGTEAFF	TGTGCCAGTGGAGGGGAGATGGGCACTGAAGCTTTCTTT
-	-	TRBV7-9	TRBJ2-1	CASNVDSYNEQFF	TGTGCCAGCAACGTAGACAGCTACAATGAGCAGTTCTTC
-	-	TRBV28	TRBJ1-1	CASSLPTGTGQNTEAFF	TGTGCCAGCAGTTTACCCACGGGGACGGGACAGAACACTGAAGCTTTCTTT
TRBD1	-	TRBV2	TRBJ1-3	CASRSDRISGNTIYF	TGTGCCAGCAGATCGGACAGGATTTCTGGAAACACCATATATTTT
TRBD1	-	TRBV7-9	TRBJ1-5	CASSQGVNQPQHF	TGTGCCAGCAGCCAGGGGGTAAATCAGCCCCAGCATTTT
-	-	TRBV5-1	TRBJ1-1	CASSLQVMNTEAFF	TGCGCCAGCAGCTTGCAGGTCATGAACACTGAAGCTTTCTTT
TRBD1	-	TRBV9	TRBJ1-1	CASSVGWGQGATEAFF	TGTGCCAGCAGCGTAGGTTGGGGACAGGGTGCCACTGAAGCTTTCTTT
TRBD2	-	TRBV10-3	TRBJ2-3	CAIASGAVDTQYF	TGTGCCATTGCTAGCGGGGCTGTAGATACGCAGTATTTT
TRBD1	once	TRBV19	TRBJ1-4	CASQNRGIDAGREKLFF	TGTGCCAGTCAGAACAGGGGTATAGACGCAGGACGGGAAAAACTGTTTTTT
-	-	TRBV4-2	TRBJ2-2	CASSQEYGTYTGELFF	TGTGCCAGCAGCCAAGAATACGGTACTTACACCGGGGAGCTGTTTTTT
-	-	TRBV28	TRBJ1-2	CASSIEQGLSSGYTF	TGTGCCAGCAGTATTGAACAGGGTTTATCGAGTGGCTACACCTTC
TRBD1	-	TRBV7-6	TRBJ2-5	CASSWGQGETQYF	TGTGCCAGCAGCTGGGGACAGGGCGAGACCCAGTACTTC
-	-	TRBV6-2/TRBV6-3	TRBJ1-1	CASSLRRMNTEAFF	TGTGCCAGCAGCCTGAGGAGAATGAACACTGAAGCTTTCTTT
TRBD2	-	TRBV5-4	TRBJ2-3	CASRLAGADTQYF	TGTGCCTCCCGACTAGCGGGGGCAGATACGCAGTATTTT
TRBD1	once	TRBV18	TRBJ1-5	CASSPPRDSHNNQPQHF	TGTGCCAGCTCACCTCCCCGGGACAGTCATAACAATCAGCCCCAGCATTTT
TRBD1	-	TRBV28	TRBJ1-2	CASSPPRGRGSNYGYTF	TGTGCCAGCAGCCCTCCTCGGGGCAGGGGGAGTAACTATGGCTACACCTTC
TRBD1	-	TRBV6-5	TRBJ1-4	CASRTDRGNEKLFF	TGTGCCAGCAGGACCGACAGGGGTAATGAAAAACTGTTTTTT
-	-	TRBV6-1	TRBJ1-5	CASSDDRGQPQHF	TGTGCCAGCAGTGATGATAGGGGTCAGCCCCAGCATTTT